The TCR beta chain under discussion was sequenced for a study of T cell responses to AZD1222 COVID-19 vaccine. Findings and limits, study-wide: Donors were largely white British and mainly female; clonal diversity was possibly underestimated. Every sample of the repertoires postdated the peak T cell response. Baseline serology detected seropositivity in only a handful of AZD1222 recipients.

Sequenced by immunoSEQ multiplex PCR; TCRdb stores in-frame clones only, minus some. The table has roughly 120,000 clones, roughly 91% seen once. This clone was found a few times. Its specificity is unknown. The source of this sequence is an adult who received the AZD1222 COVID-19 vaccine. The material was peripheral blood, obtained 28 days after the second AZD1222 dose.

The chain's CDR3 is CASSLGRVDNEQFF. The CDR3 nucleotides are TGTGCCAGTAGTCTCGGGAGGGTCGACAATGAGCAGTTCTTC. This chain joins TRBV19 and TRBJ2-1; 8 nucleotides align to TRBD2. The germline V gene encodes CDR1 LNHDA and CDR2 SQIVND (reference sequence). V trimming: 5 bases; J trimming: 5 bases; junction bases outside the gene matches: 5. This CDR3 has 14 residues. Together with reference TRBV19 and TRBJ2-1, the CDR3 gives the full variable domain: DGGITQSPKYLFRKEGQNVTLSCEQNLNHDAMYWYRQDPGQGLRLIYYSQIVNDFQKGDIAEGYSVSREKKESFPLTVTSAQKNPTAFYLCASSLGRVDNEQFFGPGTRLTVL.